This T cell receptor (beta chain) was sequenced in a study of blood T cells in healthy people across ages (dated by TCRdb to between 2014 and 2017). Describing the broader study: In model experiments, roughly one uniquely barcoded TCR beta cDNA molecule per two T cells was captured by template switching. To track age-related changes in TCR beta repertoire diversity, the study relied on deep sequencing normalized with unique cDNA molecular identifiers. The donors were divided into four age groups: young (average around 15 years), middle-aged (around 37), aged (roughly 60) and long-lived (more than 75). To avoid experimental bias, donors of different ages were distributed randomly across sequencing lanes. Using the same blood draw, the study looked at two additional independent replicas of 1 million unique cDNA reads for two donors, one aged 18 to 30 and the other aged 80 or older. Results and caveats for the whole study, not just this receptor: Since profiling was done on bulk unsorted PBMCs, naive and antigen-experienced compartments could not be conclusively compared. Observed TCR beta diversity per million T cells fell roughly linearly with age, and a significant reduction was already apparent by age about 38. Estimates of total diversity based on one million sequenced T cells were considered lower bounds and underestimates. The percentage of naive T cells measured by flow cytometry correlated strongly with observed TCR beta diversity. Because donor CMV infection status was unknown, age-related changes in expanded clonotypes were potentially confounded. The long-lived group showed more naive CD4+ T cells, fewer expanded clones and increased TCR diversity than the aged group, suggesting age selection.

The donors were roughly 39 Caucasian individuals from Russia, aged roughly 6 to 90 years, who were systemically healthy. Approximately 9.7 milliliters of peripheral blood were drawn from each donor into EDTA-treated Vacutainer tubes. Ficoll-Paque density-gradient centrifugation was used to isolate PBMCs, with at least 7 million per sample. Total RNA, at least 6 micrograms per sample, was extracted from PBMCs with Trizol reagent. For every donor, an aliquot of PBMCs went through flow cytometry to measure the percentages of naive CD45RAhigh/CD27high T cells. Library construction relied on 5' RACE. The sequencer listed for this sample is Illumina HiSeq 2500. A second PCR of about 7 to 12 cycles was run with a J-beta primer mix and a sample-barcoded 5' primer. A template-switch 5' adaptor carrying 12 random nucleotides introduced a unique molecular identifier onto each TCR beta cDNA molecule. At least 3 million CDR3-containing paired-end reads were obtained from each sample. All of the RNA was converted into first-strand cDNA using the Mint cDNA synthesis kit, with a TRBC-specific oligonucleotide serving as the primer. Following uracil-DNA glycosylase treatment, all cDNA underwent a first 18-cycle PCR with the universal primers M1SS and BC2_uni_R. On the authors' methods: Each sample was normalized by randomly selecting 1 million high-quality reads, each carrying a distinct molecular identifier. Instead of being binned into consensus sequences, reads with shared molecular identifiers were discarded. MiTCR, with a Q25 quality threshold and the strictest error-elimination algorithm, was used for CDR3 identification, clonotype clustering and error correction. A nonparametric unseen species model with Euler transformation was used to estimate lower-bound total TCR beta diversity. TCRdb handled the public reads itself, with Q25 trimming in fastp and clone calling in MiXCR, and kept productive beta chains. One record per CDR3 amino acid sequence lists the most common genes and DNA. TCRdb's processing, not the authors', yielded these V and J calls. For this sample there are approximately 690,000 distinct CDR3 sequences; 58% appear just once. The top ten clonotypes cover around 37% of the sample.

The table lists this clonotype with a few counts. No antigen is known for it. Per-base qualities were not stored, and no clone one base away is much larger. Per the germline V gene, SQVTM is the CDR1 and ANQGSEA is the CDR2. The CDR3 runs 11 residues from the cysteine to the phenylalanine. The entry retains the CDR3 DNA only, 33 bases that are in frame from base 1. V gives up 5 bases and J gives up 7 bases, and the segment between their germline ends measures 9 bases. Rearrangement joined TRBV29-1 to TRBJ2-1, with an unclear D gene assignment. This receptor was taken from a man between 60 and 75 years old in good health. The sequenced sample consisted of blood. The DNA is TGCAGCGTTACGACCAAAAATGAGCAGTTCTTC. Protein translation: CSVTTKNEQFF.